A single sample gave rise to the 22 T cell receptor beta chains below, sequenced in a study of beta chain features in type 1 diabetes. Sequenced material consisted of expressed TCRB transcripts (all of the isolated RNA was reverse transcribed). TCRdb keeps only in-frame clones here, not all; method: immunoSEQ multiplex PCR. The data show some 330,000 clones, 11% seen once. Material for sequencing was naive CD4+ T cells from blood. These receptors were collected from a woman in her twenties or thirties in good health.

This clone was recorded a few times. The chain joins TRBV4-2 to TRBJ2-2, with 10 bases matching TRBD2. Germline V gives CDR1 LGHNA, CDR2 YNFKEQ. The CDR3 has 15 residues. Losses at the gene ends were 5 bases for V and 4 bases for J; bases not matched to a gene: 4. The CDR3 sequence is CASSGAGGPTGELFF. In DNA, the CDR3 is TGTGCCAGCAGCGGAGCGGGAGGGCCCACCGGGGAGCTGTTTTTT.

A few counts support this clone. This same CDR3 is encoded by further DNA sequences in the sample. The rearrangement links TRBV10-3 to TRBJ2-3, with TRBD1 as a possible D gene (6 bases). V lost 0 bases and J lost 3, with 7 bases in between. CDR3 size: 14 residues. The germline gives CDR1 ENHRY, CDR2 SYGVKD. The CDR3 DNA reads as TGTGCCATCAGTGAGTCTACAGGGACAGATACGCAGTATTTT. This translates into CAISESTGTDTQYF.

The J gene is TRBJ2-1, the V gene TRBV30; a weak D match, TRBD1 (7 bases). This CDR3 has 15 amino acids. Germline V gene sequence: CDR1 GTSNPN, CDR2 SVGIG (reference sequence). V gave up 4 bases and J gave up 0 bases, with 13 bases separating them. The DNA for the CDR3 is TGTGCCTGGAAATACAGGGGAGGCTCCTACAATGAGCAGTTCTTC. It translates to CAWKYRGGSYNEQFF. Filled out from reference TRBV30 and TRBJ2-1, the complete variable domain reads SQTIHQWPATLVQPVGSPLSLECTVEGTSNPNLYWYRQAAGRGLQLLFYSVGIGQISSEVPQNLSASRPQDRQFILSSKKLLLSDSGFYLCAWKYRGGSYNEQFFGPGTRLTVL.

The chain employs TRBV18 and TRBJ1-2; no reliable D call. The CDR3 covers 14 residues. V was pared by 0 bases and J by 4 bases, with 9 bases between. In germline, CDR1 is KGHSH, CDR2 LQKENI. For the CDR3, the DNA is TGTGCCAGCTCACCACCGGAGGGATTCTATGGCTACACCTTC. This sequence encodes CASSPPEGFYGYTF.

The rearrangement links TRBV18 to TRBJ2-3; D remains unclear. The CDR3 is made up of 13 amino acids. The germline V and J ends were trimmed by 6 bases and 3 bases, with 10 bases remaining between them. Germline lookup yields CDR1 KGHSH and CDR2 LQKENI. The CDR3 region has the DNA TGTGCCAGCTCCCTAGACGCTACAGATACGCAGTATTTT. Residues: CASSLDATDTQYF.

This clone turned up a few times. The chain joins TRBV27 to TRBJ2-1, with D possibly TRBD2 on 6 matching bases. The germline gives CDR1 MNHEY, CDR2 SMNVEV (reference sequence). CDR3 size: 16 residues. Between the trimmed V and J ends, which lost 6 bases and 1 base, there was a span of 16 bases. This chain's CDR3 is CASRGGGSFSYNEQFF. CDR3 DNA sequence: TGTGCCAGCAGGGGAGGAGGGAGCTTTTCCTACAATGAGCAGTTCTTC.

The rearrangement links TRBV7-3 to TRBJ2-3, with D possibly being TRBD1 (5 bases). This CDR3 spans 13 amino acids. CDR1 is SGHTA, CDR2 FQGTGA, per germline. The V and J ends lost 2 bases and 11 bases respectively, with 14 bases between them. CDR3 in amino acids: CASSLVNDRWQYF. The CDR3 DNA follows: TGTGCCAGCAGCTTAGTGAATGACAGATGGCAGTATTTT. Looking up the rest from reference TRBV7-3 and TRBJ2-3 gives the full variable domain: GAGVSQTPSNKVTEKGKYVELRCDPISGHTALYWYRQSLGQGPEFLIYFQGTGAADDSGLPNDRFFAVRPEGSVSTLKIQRTERGDSAVYLCASSLVNDRWQYFGPGTRLTVL.

The chain links TRBV7-9 to TRBJ2-3; unclear D gene. Germline CDR1 SEHNR, CDR2 FQNEAQ (reference sequence). Trimming stripped 1 base from V and 6 bases from J, with 11 bases between. This CDR3 contains 14 residues. CDR3 protein: CASSLDPTADTQYF. CDR3 nucleotides: TGTGCCAGCAGCTTAGACCCAACTGCGGATACGCAGTATTTT.

This clone was picked up a small number of times. The gene calls are TRBV10-3 and TRBJ1-2, with 9 bases lining up with TRBD1. Germline trimming cut 8 bases from V and 6 bases from J; bases unmatched to any gene: 13. From germline, CDR1 is ENHRY and CDR2 SYGVKD. This CDR3 region has 15 residues. This CDR3 reads CAISDRGTGSDGYTF. The CDR3 bases are TGTGCCATCTCCGACAGGGGGACCGGATCGGATGGCTACACCTTC.

V usage is TRBV5-4 and J usage is TRBJ2-7, with 10 nucleotides matching TRBD1. This CDR3 comprises 14 residues. Germline V gives CDR1 SGHNT, CDR2 YYREEE (reference sequence). Germline trimming cut 3 bases from V and 2 bases from J; bases unmatched to any gene: 2. The chain's CDR3 is CASSSGTGAYEQYF. In DNA, the CDR3 is TGTGCCAGCAGCTCGGGGACAGGGGCCTACGAGCAGTACTTC.

The V gene is TRBV30, the J gene TRBJ2-6; D is undetermined. The CDR3 has 14 residues. V gave up 7 bases and J gave up 0 bases, with 10 bases separating them. Per the germline V gene, CDR1 is GTSNPN and CDR2 is SVGIG (reference sequence). Here the CDR3 DNA reads TGTGCCTCCCCCATTTCCTCTGGGGCCAACGTCCTGACTTTC. Translating gives CASPISSGANVLTF.

This clone has just a few counts. The gene calls are TRBV9 and TRBJ2-5; D possibly corresponds to TRBD1 (6 bases). Between the trimmed V and J ends, which lost 3 bases and 5 bases, there was a span of 14 bases. The length of the CDR3 is 14 residues. The germline CDR1 and CDR2 sequences are SGDLS and YYNGEE. DNA for the CDR3: TGTGCCAGCAGCGACGACAGGCCGGGCGAGACCCAGTACTTC. Protein product: CASSDDRPGETQYF.

V usage is TRBV28 and J usage is TRBJ1-5; 7 nucleotides agree with TRBD1. V lost 5 bases and J lost 2; bases outside the gene matches: 9. The V gene's germline CDR1 is MDHEN and CDR2 SYDVKM. The CDR3 has 16 residues. CDR3 residues: CASSRTGAPGNQPQHF. CDR3 nucleotide sequence: TGTGCCAGCAGTCGAACAGGGGCCCCAGGCAATCAGCCCCAGCATTTT.

This clone was seen more than once but under ten times. The chain combines TRBV5-4 with TRBJ1-1; unclear D gene. V dropped 1 base and J dropped 0 bases, with 10 bases sitting between them. The CDR3 is 15 amino acids. Per germline, CDR1 SGHNT and CDR2 YYREEE (reference sequence). The CDR3 nucleotides read TGTGCCAGCAGCTTGATCCCACAACTGAACACTGAAGCTTTCTTT. Encoded protein: CASSLIPQLNTEAFF. The full variable domain, with the rest looked up from reference TRBV5-4 and TRBJ1-1, is ETGVTQSPTHLIKTRGQQVTLRCSSQSGHNTVSWYQQALGQGPQFIFQYYREEENGRGNFPPRFSGLQFPNYSSELNVNALELDDSALYLCASSLIPQLNTEAFFGQGTRLTVV.

The chain couples TRBV18 to TRBJ2-7; TRBD2 might be the D (6 bases). The CDR3 has 14 residues. V lost 3 bases to trimming and J lost 2 bases, with 11 bases between them. From germline, CDR1 is KGHSH and CDR2 LQKENI. The CDR3 coding sequence is TGTGCCAGCTCACCTCCGGGAGTAACCTACGAGCAGTACTTC. This codes for CASSPPGVTYEQYF.

The chain couples TRBV18 to TRBJ1-3, with 7 nucleotides matching TRBD1. Per the germline V gene, CDR1 is KGHSH and CDR2 is LQKENI. This CDR3 has 16 residues. V lost 3 bases and J lost 2; bases outside the gene matches: 7. CDR3 loop: CASSPGQVGTGNTIYF. As DNA, the CDR3 is TGTGCCAGCTCACCCGGACAGGTCGGGACTGGAAACACCATATATTTT.

The chain carries TRBV7-8 and TRBJ2-1; the D is unclear. V lost 10 bases to trimming and J lost 3 bases, with 10 bases between them. Germline CDR1 reads SGHVS; CDR2 reads FQNEAQ. This CDR3 spans 12 amino acids. The CDR3 loop reads CATRVDYNEQFF. For the CDR3, the DNA is TGTGCCACTCGGGTCGACTACAATGAGCAGTTCTTC.

This CDR3 reads CASSFPPRGEDEQYF. CDR3 DNA: TGTGCCAGCAGCTTCCCACCCCGGGGGGAAGACGAGCAGTACTTC. V usage is TRBV7-9 and J usage is TRBJ2-7; 7 nucleotides agree with TRBD2. Losses at the gene ends were 3 bases for V and 5 bases for J; bases not matched to a gene: 10. The CDR3 totals 15 residues. The germline V gene encodes CDR1 SEHNR and CDR2 FQNEAQ (reference sequence).

The sample holds a few counts of this clone. The V and J genes are TRBV18 and TRBJ2-1; D not certain. V lost 2 bases, J lost 7 bases, and 15 bases lay in between. CDR1 and CDR2 from the germline V gene are KGHSH and LQKENI. CDR3 length equals 15 residues. CDR3 in amino acids: CASSPRFSARNEQFF. CDR3 in DNA: TGTGCCAGCTCACCAAGATTCTCCGCGAGAAATGAGCAGTTCTTC.

This clone was counted a few times. The chain joins TRBV23-1 to TRBJ1-3, with D possibly being TRBD1 (6 bases). TRBV23-1 is marked as an open reading frame, function uncertain. This CDR3 is built from 17 residues. V was cut by 1 base and J by 4 bases, with 17 bases left in between. CDR3 protein: CASSQFVNRVSGNTIYF. The CDR3 region has the DNA TGCGCCAGCAGTCAATTTGTGAACAGGGTCTCCGGAAACACCATATATTTT.

The chain recombines TRBV7-6 with TRBJ2-5, with D possibly being TRBD2 (6 bases). V was trimmed by 5 bases and J by 1 base, leaving 14 bases between them. CDR3 length: 15 residues. Per the germline V gene, CDR1 is SGHVS and CDR2 is FNYEAQ. The CDR3 DNA sequence: TGTGCCAGCAGCCTCCACAGCGGGTCCCAAGAGACCCAGTACTTC. Its translation is CASSLHSGSQETQYF.

The rearrangement links TRBV18 to TRBJ2-1; 8 positions match TRBD1. This CDR3 spans 16 amino acids. Unmatched junction bases numbered 7, after V lost 0 bases and J lost 6 bases. Germline V gene lookup returns CDR1 KGHSH and CDR2 LQKENI. The CDR3 DNA sequence: TGTGCCAGCTCACCACCGTCACAGGGGGTAAGCAATGAGCAGTTCTTC. Protein product: CASSPPSQGVSNEQFF.